This T cell receptor (beta chain) emerged from a study of early T cells in non-severe SARS-CoV-2 infection. Background on the study: From unsorted whole blood, bulk RNA was sequenced, and the chains remained unpaired. Study-level findings and limits: VDJdb matching skewed toward anti-spike CD8 responses, missing private and CD4 specificities.

TCRdb reprocessed the 5' RACE reads with MiXCR, giving one entry per CDR3 protein. Among tens of thousands of distinct CDR3 sequences listed, around 9.7% were seen once. There are a few counts of this clonotype. Its specificity is unknown. Germline assignment: CDR1 LNHNV and CDR2 YYDKDF (reference sequence). CDR3 length: 15 residues. The ends were cut back, 4 bases at V and 7 bases at J, with 16 bases in the middle. Sequenced input: whole blood. This chain connects TRBV15 to TRBJ2-2; TRBD2 might be the D (6 bases). This clonotype originated in an adult who was a healthcare worker with PCR-confirmed SARS-CoV-2 infection or an uninfected control (not recorded which). CDR3 amino acids: CATSTLPGEVGELFF. The CDR3 DNA is TGTGCCACCAGCACGCTACCGGGGGAGGTCGGGGAGCTGTTTTTT.